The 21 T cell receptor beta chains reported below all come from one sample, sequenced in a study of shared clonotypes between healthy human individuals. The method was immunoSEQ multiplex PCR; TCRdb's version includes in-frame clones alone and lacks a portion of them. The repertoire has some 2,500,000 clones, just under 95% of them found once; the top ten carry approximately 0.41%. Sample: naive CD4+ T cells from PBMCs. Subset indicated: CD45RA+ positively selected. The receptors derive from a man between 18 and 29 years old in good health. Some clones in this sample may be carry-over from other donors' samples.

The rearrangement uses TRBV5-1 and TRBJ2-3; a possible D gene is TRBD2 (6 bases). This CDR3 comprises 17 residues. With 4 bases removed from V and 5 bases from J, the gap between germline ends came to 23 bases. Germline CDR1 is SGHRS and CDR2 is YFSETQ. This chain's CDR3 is CASSRGPGLSGVDTQYF. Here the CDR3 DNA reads TGCGCCAGCAGCAGAGGGCCGGGACTCTCAGGCGTAGATACGCAGTATTTT.

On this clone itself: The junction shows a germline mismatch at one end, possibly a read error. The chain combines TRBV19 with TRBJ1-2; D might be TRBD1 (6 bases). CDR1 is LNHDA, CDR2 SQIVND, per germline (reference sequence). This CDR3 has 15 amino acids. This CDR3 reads CASSMVFRGQGPLAF. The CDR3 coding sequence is TGTGCCAGTAGTATGGTATTTAGGGGACAAGGGCCGTTGGCCTTC.

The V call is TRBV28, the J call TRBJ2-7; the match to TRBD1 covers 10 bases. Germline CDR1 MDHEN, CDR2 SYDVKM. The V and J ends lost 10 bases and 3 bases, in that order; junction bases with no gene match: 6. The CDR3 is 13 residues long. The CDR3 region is CATGTGENYEQYF. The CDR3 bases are TGTGCCACCGGGACAGGGGAAAACTACGAGCAGTACTTC.

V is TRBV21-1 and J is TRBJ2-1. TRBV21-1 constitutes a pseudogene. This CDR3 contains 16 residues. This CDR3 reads CASSKEVLPIRLEQFF. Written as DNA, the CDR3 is TGTGCCAGCAGCAAAGAGGTCCTGCCTATTCGGCTTGAGCAGTTCTTC.

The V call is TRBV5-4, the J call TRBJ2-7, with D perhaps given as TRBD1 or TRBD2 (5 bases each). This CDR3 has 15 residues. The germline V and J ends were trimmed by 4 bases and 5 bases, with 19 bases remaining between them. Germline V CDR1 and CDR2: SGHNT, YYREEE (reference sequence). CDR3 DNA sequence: TGTGCCAGCAGCCGTAGCCGACGAGAGGGGAACGAGCAGTACTTC. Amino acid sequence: CASSRSRREGNEQYF.

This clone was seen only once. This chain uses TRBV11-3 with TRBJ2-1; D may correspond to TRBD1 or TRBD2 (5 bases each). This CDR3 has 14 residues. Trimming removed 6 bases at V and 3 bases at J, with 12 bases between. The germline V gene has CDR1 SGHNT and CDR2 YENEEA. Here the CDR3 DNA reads TGTGCCAGCAGTCGGGACGGAGGCTACAATGAGCAGTTCTTC. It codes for CASSRDGGYNEQFF.

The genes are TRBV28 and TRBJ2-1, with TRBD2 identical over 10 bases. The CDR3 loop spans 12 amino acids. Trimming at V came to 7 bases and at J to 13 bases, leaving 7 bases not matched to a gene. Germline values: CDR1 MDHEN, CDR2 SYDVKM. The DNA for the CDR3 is TGTGCCAGCACCGATAGCGGGAGGTCCCAGTTCTTC. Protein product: CASTDSGRSQFF.

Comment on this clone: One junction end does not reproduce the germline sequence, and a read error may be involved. CDR3 amino acids: CASRLGIEQFF. Here the CDR3 DNA reads TGTGCCAGCCGTTTGGGGATTGAGCAGTTCTTC. The chain is built from TRBV27 and TRBJ2-1; D gene uncertain. CDR1 is MNHEY, CDR2 SMNVEV, per germline (reference sequence). The CDR3 spans 11 residues.

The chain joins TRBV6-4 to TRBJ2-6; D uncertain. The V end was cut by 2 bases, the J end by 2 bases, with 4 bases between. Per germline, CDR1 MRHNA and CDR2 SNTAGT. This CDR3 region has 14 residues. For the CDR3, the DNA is TGTGCCAGCAGTGACAGGGCTGGGGCCAACGTCCTGACTTTC. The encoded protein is CASSDRAGANVLTF.

DNA for the CDR3: TGTGCCAGCAGCCTGGGGAGGGGGGCCCCCTCCTACGAGCAGTACTTC. Translating gives CASSLGRGAPSYEQYF. The rearrangement links TRBV7-2 to TRBJ2-7, with a weak D call TRBD2 (7 bases). Trimming removed 5 bases from V and 0 bases from J, with 17 bases in between. There are 16 residues in the CDR3. Germline values: CDR1 SGHTA, CDR2 FQGNSA. Full variable domain (remainder filled in from reference TRBV7-2 and TRBJ2-7): GAGVSQSPSNKVTEKGKDVELRCDPISGHTALYWYRQSLGQGLEFLIYFQGNSAPDKSGLPSDRFSAERTGGSVSTLTIQRTQQEDSAVYLCASSLGRGAPSYEQYFGPGTRLTVT.

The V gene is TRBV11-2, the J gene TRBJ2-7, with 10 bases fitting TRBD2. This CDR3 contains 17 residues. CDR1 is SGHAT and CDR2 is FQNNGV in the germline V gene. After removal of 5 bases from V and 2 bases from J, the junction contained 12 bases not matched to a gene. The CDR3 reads CASSHRTSGWVTYEQYF. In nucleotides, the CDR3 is TGTGCCAGCAGCCATCGGACTAGCGGCTGGGTCACCTACGAGCAGTACTTC. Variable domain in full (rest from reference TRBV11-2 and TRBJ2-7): EAGVAQSPRYKIIEKRQSVAFWCNPISGHATLYWYQQILGQGPKLLIQFQNNGVVDDSQLPKDRFSAERLKGVDSTLKIQPAKLEDSAVYLCASSHRTSGWVTYEQYFGPGTRLTVT.

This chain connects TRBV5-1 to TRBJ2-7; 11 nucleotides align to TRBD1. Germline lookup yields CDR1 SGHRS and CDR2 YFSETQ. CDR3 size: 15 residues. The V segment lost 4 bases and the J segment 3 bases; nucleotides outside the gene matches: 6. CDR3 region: CASSPRTGGNYEQYF. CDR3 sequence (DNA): TGCGCCAGCAGCCCAAGGACAGGGGGCAACTACGAGCAGTACTTC.

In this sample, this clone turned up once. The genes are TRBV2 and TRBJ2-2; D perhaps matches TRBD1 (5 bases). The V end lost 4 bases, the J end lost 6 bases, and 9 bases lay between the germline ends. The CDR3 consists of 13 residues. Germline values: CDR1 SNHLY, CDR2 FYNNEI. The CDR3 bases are TGTGCCAGCAGTGTCAGGGTCCCCGGGGAGCTGTTTTTT. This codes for CASSVRVPGELFF.

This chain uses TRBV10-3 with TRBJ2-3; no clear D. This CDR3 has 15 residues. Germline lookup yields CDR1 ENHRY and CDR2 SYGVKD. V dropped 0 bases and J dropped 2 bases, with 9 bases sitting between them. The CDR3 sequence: CAISESRQDTDTQYF. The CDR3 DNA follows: TGTGCCATCAGTGAGTCGAGGCAGGACACAGATACGCAGTATTTT.

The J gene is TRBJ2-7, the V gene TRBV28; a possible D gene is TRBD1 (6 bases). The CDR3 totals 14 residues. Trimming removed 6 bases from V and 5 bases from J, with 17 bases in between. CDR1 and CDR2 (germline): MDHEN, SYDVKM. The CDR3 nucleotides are TGTGCCAGCAGCGAACAGGGAATAGAGCACGAGCAGTACTTC. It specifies CASSEQGIEHEQYF.

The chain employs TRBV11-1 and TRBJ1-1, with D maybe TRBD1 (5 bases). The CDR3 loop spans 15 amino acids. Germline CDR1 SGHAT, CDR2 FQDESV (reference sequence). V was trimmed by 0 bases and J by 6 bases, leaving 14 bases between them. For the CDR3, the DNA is TGTGCCAGCAGCTTAGCGCTGGGGGACGCTGCTGAAGCTTTCTTT. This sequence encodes CASSLALGDAAEAFF.

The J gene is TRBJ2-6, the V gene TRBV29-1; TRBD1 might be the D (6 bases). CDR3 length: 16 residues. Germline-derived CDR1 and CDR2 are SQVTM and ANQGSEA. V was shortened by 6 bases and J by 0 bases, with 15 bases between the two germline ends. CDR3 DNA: TGCAGCGTCAACAGGGATAAGAGCTCTGGGGCCAACGTCCTGACTTTC. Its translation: CSVNRDKSSGANVLTF. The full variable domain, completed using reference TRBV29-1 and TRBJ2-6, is SAVISQKPSRDICQRGTSLTIQCQVDSQVTMMFWYRQQPGQSLTLIATANQGSEATYESGFVIDKFPISRPNLTFSTLTVSNMSPEDSSIYLCSVNRDKSSGANVLTFGAGSRLTVL.

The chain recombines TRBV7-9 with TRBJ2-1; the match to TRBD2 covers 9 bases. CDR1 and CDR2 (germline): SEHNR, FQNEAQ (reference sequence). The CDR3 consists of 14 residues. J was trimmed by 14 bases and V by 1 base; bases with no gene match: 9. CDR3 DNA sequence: TGTGCCAGCAGCTTAGGAGTAGCGGGAGACGAGGAGTTCTTC. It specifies CASSLGVAGDEEFF.

This CDR3 is CASSLAGGPSEQFF. The CDR3 DNA sequence: TGTGCCAGCAGTTTAGCGGGAGGGCCCTCTGAGCAGTTCTTC. The chain links TRBV28 to TRBJ2-1, with 9 nucleotides matching TRBD2. The CDR3 extends over 14 amino acids. Germline V gene data show CDR1 as MDHEN and CDR2 as SYDVKM. J lost 9 bases, V lost 2 bases, and 5 bases had no gene match.

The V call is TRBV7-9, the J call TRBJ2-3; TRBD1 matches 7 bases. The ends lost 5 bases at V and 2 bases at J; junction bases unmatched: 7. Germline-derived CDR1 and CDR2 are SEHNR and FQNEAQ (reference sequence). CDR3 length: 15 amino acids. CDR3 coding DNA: TGTGCCAGCAGCACGGGGACAGCACTCACAGATACGCAGTATTTT. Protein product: CASSTGTALTDTQYF.

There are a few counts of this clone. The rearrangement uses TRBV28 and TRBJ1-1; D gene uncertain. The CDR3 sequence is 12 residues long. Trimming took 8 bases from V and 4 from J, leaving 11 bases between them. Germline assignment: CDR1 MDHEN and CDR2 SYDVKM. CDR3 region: CASLIWGTEAFF. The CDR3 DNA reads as TGTGCCAGCCTTATCTGGGGCACTGAAGCTTTCTTT. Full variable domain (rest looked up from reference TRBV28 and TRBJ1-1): DVKVTQSSRYLVKRTGEKVFLECVQDMDHENMFWYRQDPGLGLRLIYFSYDVKMKEKGDIPEGYSVSREKKERFSLILESASTNQTSMYLCASLIWGTEAFFGQGTRLTVV.